Below, 3 T cell receptor beta chains from the same sample are listed, as sequenced in a study of blood T cell repertoires in COVID-19. Sequenced by immunoSEQ multiplex PCR; TCRdb stores in-frame clones only, minus some. The data hold some 130,000 clones, with 90% observed a single time. Specimen: peripheral blood. These receptors were obtained from a man aged 55-75 years with COVID-19, enrolled during active disease.

This chain joins TRBV29-1 and TRBJ2-5; D may be TRBD1 (6 bases). With 5 bases removed from V and 4 bases from J, the gap between germline ends came to 11 bases. The CDR3 runs 12 residues. CDR1 is SQVTM, CDR2 ANQGSEA, per germline. The CDR3 coding sequence is TGCAGCGTTATTCAAGGGGGAGAGACCCAGTACTTC. Encoded protein: CSVIQGGETQYF.

This clone was counted once. This chain links TRBV19 with TRBJ2-1, with D maybe TRBD1 (5 bases). The CDR3 covers 12 residues. The germline CDR1 and CDR2 sequences are LNHDA and SQIVND (reference sequence). Trimming cost V 5 bases and J 8 bases, with 10 bases left between them. The CDR3 region has the DNA TGTGCCAGTAGTGTGGGCAGGGATGAGCAGTTCTTC. Amino acids: CASSVGRDEQFF. The full variable domain, in which reference TRBV19 and TRBJ2-1 provide the parts outside the CDR3, is DGGITQSPKYLFRKEGQNVTLSCEQNLNHDAMYWYRQDPGQGLRLIYYSQIVNDFQKGDIAEGYSVSREKKESFPLTVTSAQKNPTAFYLCASSVGRDEQFFGPGTRLTVL.

This chain uses TRBV27 with TRBJ2-7; 7 nucleotides line up with TRBD1. The CDR3 runs 15 residues. V lost 0 bases, J lost 0 bases, and 2 bases stayed unmatched. Germline loops: CDR1 MNHEY, CDR2 SMNVEV (reference sequence). CDR3 sequence reads: CASSLSTGSSYEQYF. CDR3 nucleotide sequence: TGTGCCAGCAGTTTATCGACAGGGAGCTCCTACGAGCAGTACTTC.